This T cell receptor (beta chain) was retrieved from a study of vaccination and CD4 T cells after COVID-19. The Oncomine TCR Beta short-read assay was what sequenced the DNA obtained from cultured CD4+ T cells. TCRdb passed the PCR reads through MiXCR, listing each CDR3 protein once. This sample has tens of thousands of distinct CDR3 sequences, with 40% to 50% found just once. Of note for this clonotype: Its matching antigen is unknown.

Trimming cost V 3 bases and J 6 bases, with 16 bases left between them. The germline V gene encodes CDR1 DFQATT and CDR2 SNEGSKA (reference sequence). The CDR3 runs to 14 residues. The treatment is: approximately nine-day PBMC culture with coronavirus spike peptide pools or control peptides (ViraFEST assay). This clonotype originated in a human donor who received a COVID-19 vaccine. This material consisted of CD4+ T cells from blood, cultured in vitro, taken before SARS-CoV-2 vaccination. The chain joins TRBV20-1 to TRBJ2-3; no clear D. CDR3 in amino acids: CSARLGVRADTQYF. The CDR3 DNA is TGCAGTGCTAGGCTTGGGGTAAGGGCGGATACGCAGTATTTT.